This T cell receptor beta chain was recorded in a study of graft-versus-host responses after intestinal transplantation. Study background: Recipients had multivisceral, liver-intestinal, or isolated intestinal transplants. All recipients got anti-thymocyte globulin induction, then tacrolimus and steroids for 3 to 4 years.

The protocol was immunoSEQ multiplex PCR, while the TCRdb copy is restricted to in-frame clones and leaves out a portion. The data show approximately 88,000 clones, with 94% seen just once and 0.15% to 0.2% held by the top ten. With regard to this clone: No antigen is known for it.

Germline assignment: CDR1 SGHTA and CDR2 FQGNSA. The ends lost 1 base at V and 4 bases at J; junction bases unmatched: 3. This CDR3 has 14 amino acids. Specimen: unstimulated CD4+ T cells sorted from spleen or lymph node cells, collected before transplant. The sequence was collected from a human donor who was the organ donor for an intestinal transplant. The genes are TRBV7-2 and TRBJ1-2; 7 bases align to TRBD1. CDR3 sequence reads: CASSLDRGPYGYTF. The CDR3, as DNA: TGTGCCAGCAGCTTAGACAGGGGACCCTATGGCTACACCTTC.